The rows below give T cell receptor beta chains drawn from one sample of a study of blood T cell repertoires in COVID-19. The repertoire was sequenced with immunoSEQ multiplex PCR; TCRdb's copy has only in-frame clones and lacks some. The profile covers some 65,000 clones, with about 86% appearing a single time and 16% taken by the ten largest. Input material: peripheral blood. The receptors were gathered from a man aged 35 to 55 with COVID-19, enrolled during active disease. Each CDR3 is given with its conserved first and last residue. The D gene is left open where the match is weak. Size is stated for part of the rows, as once, few or many counts, or as a class when the clone is expanded.

V,size,D,J,CDR3,DNA
TRBV15,.,TRBD1,TRBJ2-3,CATSTPRQGAGDTQYF,TGTGCCACCAGCACACCCCGACAGGGGGCCGGAGATACGCAGTATTTT
TRBV2,.,.,TRBJ1-2,CASTPTRLNGYTF,TGTGCCAGCACTCCGACACGATTGAATGGCTACACCTTC
TRBV9,.,TRBD1,TRBJ1-5,CASSRTGLNQPQHF,TGTGCCAGCAGTCGGACAGGGTTAAATCAGCCCCAGCATTTT
TRBV7-2,.,.,TRBJ1-5,CASSLDGTISNQPQHF,TGTGCCAGCAGCTTAGACGGGACAATTAGCAATCAGCCCCAGCATTTT
TRBV5-1,.,TRBD1,TRBJ2-3,CASSLEGQGTDTQYF,TGCGCCAGCAGCTTGGAGGGACAGGGGACAGATACGCAGTATTTT
TRBV7-2,.,TRBD2,TRBJ2-5,CASSLAGLAGGRRQETQYF,TGTGCCAGCAGCTTAGCTGGGCTAGCGGGGGGGCGTAGGCAAGAGACCCAGTACTTC
TRBV27,.,.,TRBJ1-1,CASSPPGDLNTEAFF,TGTGCCAGCAGTCCTCCGGGGGACTTGAACACTGAAGCTTTCTTT
TRBV7-9,.,.,TRBJ1-1,CASHRRDHTEAFF,TGTGCCAGCCACCGGAGGGATCATACTGAAGCTTTCTTT
TRBV5-1,.,TRBD1,TRBJ1-4,CASSFGQGNEKLFF,TGCGCCAGCAGCTTCGGACAGGGCAATGAAAAACTGTTTTTT
TRBV6-5,once,.,TRBJ2-2,CASAGLNTGELFF,TGTGCCAGCGCAGGGCTGAACACCGGGGAGCTGTTTTTT
TRBV19,.,TRBD2,TRBJ2-1,CASSTLAGATLSNEQFF,TGTGCCAGTAGTACACTAGCGGGGGCTACACTAAGCAATGAGCAGTTCTTC
TRBV18,few,TRBD1,TRBJ2-7,CASSPRDRTYEQYF,TGTGCCAGCTCACCCCGGGACAGAACCTACGAGCAGTACTTC
TRBV30,few,TRBD1,TRBJ1-3,CAWRVTGTGNTIYF,TGTGCCTGGAGGGTGACAGGGACTGGAAACACCATATATTTT
TRBV5-6,.,.,TRBJ2-1,CASSLLLVLNEQFF,TGTGCCAGCAGCTTGTTACTAGTTCTCAATGAGCAGTTCTTC
TRBV28,.,TRBD1,TRBJ1-5,CASSGQGNQPQHF,TGTGCCAGCAGTGGACAGGGAAATCAGCCCCAGCATTTT
TRBV9,.,.,TRBJ1-3,CASSVLSSGNTIYF,TGTGCCAGCAGCGTACTTAGCTCTGGAAACACCATATATTTT
TRBV12-3/TRBV12-4,.,TRBD1,TRBJ1-2,CASSTGDGYTF,TGTGCCAGCAGCACAGGGGATGGCTACACCTTC
TRBV6-5,.,.,TRBJ2-7,CASSILSGEDYEQYF,TGTGCCAGCAGCATCCTTTCCGGGGAGGACTACGAGCAGTACTTC
TRBV5-5,.,.,TRBJ1-4,CASSPDRGKLFF,TGTGCCAGCAGCCCGGACCGCGGGAAACTGTTTTTT
TRBV3-1/TRBV3-2,.,TRBD2,TRBJ2-2,CASSSIAGGLTGELFF,TGTGCCAGCAGTTCCATAGCGGGGGGGCTGACCGGGGAGCTGTTTTTT